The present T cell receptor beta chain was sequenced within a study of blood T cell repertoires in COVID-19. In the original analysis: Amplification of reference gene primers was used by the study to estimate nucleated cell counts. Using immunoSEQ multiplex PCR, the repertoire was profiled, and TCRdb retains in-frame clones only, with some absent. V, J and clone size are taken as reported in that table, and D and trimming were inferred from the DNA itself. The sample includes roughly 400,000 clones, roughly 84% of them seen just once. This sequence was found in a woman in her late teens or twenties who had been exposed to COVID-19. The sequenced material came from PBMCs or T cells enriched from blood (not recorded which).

For the CDR3, the DNA is TGCGCCAGCAGCCAAGAACCCAGCGGGGTCGAGACCCAGTACTTC. Amino acid sequence: CASSQEPSGVETQYF. This chain connects TRBV4-3 to TRBJ2-5; 7 nucleotides line up with TRBD2. This CDR3 region has 15 residues. Trimming at V came to 0 bases and at J to 5 bases, leaving 6 bases not matched to a gene. CDR1 is LGHNA, CDR2 YSLEER, per germline.